This T cell receptor (beta chain) derives from a study of T-cell reconstitution after alpha-beta-depleted transplantation in children. This clonotype was recorded a few times. For TCRbeta, the library was prepared with unique molecular identifiers. TCRdb fed the PCR reads into MiXCR, producing one record per CDR3 protein. The sample shows nearly 350,000 distinct CDR3 sequences, about 16% of them seen only once. The receptor was derived from a male patient aged 2 to 9 who had a stem cell transplant for acute lymphoblastic leukemia, so the T cells may come from the graft donor. The specimen was PBMCs, mostly from graft donor cells, collected 360 days after TCRalphabeta/CD19-depleted stem cell transplant.

CDR3 protein: CSVEDRSYGRAKNIQYF. CDR3 DNA sequence: TGCAGCGTTGAAGACCGATCTTACGGGAGGGCCAAAAACATTCAGTACTTC. V gene TRBV29-1 combines with J gene TRBJ2-4, with 7 bases identical to TRBD2. Germline CDR1 SQVTM, CDR2 ANQGSEA. The CDR3 extends over 17 amino acids. The V segment lost 0 bases and the J segment 1 base; nucleotides outside the gene matches: 9.